This T cell receptor (beta chain) comes out of a study of blood T cell repertoires in COVID-19. Study information: From T cells, B-cell-depleted T cells, or PBMCs came the material, which was cDNA or gDNA.

V was pared by 3 bases and J by 6 bases, with 7 bases of the junction left unmatched. Germline V lookup: CDR1 DFQATT, CDR2 SNEGSKA (reference sequence). This CDR3 is 14 amino acids long. Original analysis: Cell counts per sample came from amplifying reference gene primers. Method: immunoSEQ multiplex PCR; TCRdb's copy keeps in-frame clones and lacks some. The D gene and trimming were derived from the DNA, and the V and J assignments and clone size from that table. Found here are approximately 63,000 clones, roughly 91% of them singletons; the top ten hold roughly 8.6%. This clone was detected once. The chain uses TRBV20-1 and TRBJ2-2; TRBD2 agrees at 7 bases. Sequenced sample: peripheral blood. The clonotype was recovered from a human donor in a cohort sampled during active COVID-19. The CDR3 DNA follows: TGCAGTGCTAGTCTGGCAGGGAGGGCCGGGGAGCTGTTTTTT. As protein: CSASLAGRAGELFF.